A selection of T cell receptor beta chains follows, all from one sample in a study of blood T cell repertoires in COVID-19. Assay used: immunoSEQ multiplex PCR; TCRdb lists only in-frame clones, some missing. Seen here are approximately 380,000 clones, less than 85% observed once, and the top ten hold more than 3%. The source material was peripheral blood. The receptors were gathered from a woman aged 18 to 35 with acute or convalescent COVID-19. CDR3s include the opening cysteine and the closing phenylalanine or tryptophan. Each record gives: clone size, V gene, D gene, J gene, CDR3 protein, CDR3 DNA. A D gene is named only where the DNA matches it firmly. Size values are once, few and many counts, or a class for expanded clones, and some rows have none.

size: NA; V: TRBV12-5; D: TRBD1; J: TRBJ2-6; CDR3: CASGTGVIGANVLTF; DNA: TGTGCTAGTGGAACAGGGGTGATAGGGGCCAACGTCCTGACTTTC
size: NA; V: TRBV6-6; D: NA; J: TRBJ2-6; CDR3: CAGQTGSGANVLTF; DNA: TGTGCCGGACAAACAGGCTCTGGGGCCAACGTCCTGACTTTC
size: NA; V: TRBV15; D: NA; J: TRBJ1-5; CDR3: CATSRDRHTNQPQHF; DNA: TGTGCCACCAGCAGAGATCGACACACCAATCAGCCCCAGCATTTT
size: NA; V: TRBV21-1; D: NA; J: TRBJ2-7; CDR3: CASSKEGPGERAYYEQYF; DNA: TGTGCCAGCAGCAAAGAGGGTCCGGGGGAGCGGGCCTATTACGAGCAGTACTTC
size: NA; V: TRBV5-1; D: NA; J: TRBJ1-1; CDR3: CASKGDGGNTEAFF; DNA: TGCGCCAGCAAGGGGGACGGTGGGAACACTGAAGCTTTCTTT
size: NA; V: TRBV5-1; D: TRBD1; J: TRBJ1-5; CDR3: CASSLGGQGAGQPQHF; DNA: TGCGCCAGCAGCTTGGGTGGACAGGGGGCAGGTCAGCCCCAGCATTTT
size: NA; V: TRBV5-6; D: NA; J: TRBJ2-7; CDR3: CASSSGSAPDF; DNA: TGTGCCAGCAGCTCAGGATCAGCTCCGGACTTC
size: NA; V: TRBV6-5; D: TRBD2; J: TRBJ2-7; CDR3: CASSYQLAGPGEQYF; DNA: TGTGCCAGCAGTTACCAACTAGCGGGCCCGGGCGAGCAGTACTTC
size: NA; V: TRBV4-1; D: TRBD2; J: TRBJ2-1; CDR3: CASSPRGSGSYEQFF; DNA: TGCGCCAGCAGCCCCCGGGGTAGCGGGAGCTATGAGCAGTTCTTC
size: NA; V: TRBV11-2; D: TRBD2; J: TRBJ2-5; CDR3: CASSLATSGGVYQETQYF; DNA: TGTGCCAGCAGCTTAGCGACTAGCGGGGGGGTATACCAAGAGACCCAGTACTTC
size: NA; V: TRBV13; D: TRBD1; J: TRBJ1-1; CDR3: CASRLSDRGRPEAFF; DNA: TGTGCCAGCAGACTTTCAGACAGGGGGCGGCCTGAAGCTTTCTTT
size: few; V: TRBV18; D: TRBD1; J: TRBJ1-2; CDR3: CASSLPTGVPYYGYTF; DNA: TGTGCCAGCTCCCTTCCGACAGGGGTTCCCTACTATGGCTACACCTTC
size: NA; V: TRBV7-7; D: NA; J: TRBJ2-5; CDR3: CASSLRVRETQYF; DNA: TGTGCCAGCAGCCTGAGAGTACGGGAGACCCAGTACTTC
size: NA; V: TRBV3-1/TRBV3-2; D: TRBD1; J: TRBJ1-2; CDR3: CASTPDRGSRGYTF; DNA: TGTGCCAGCACTCCGGACAGGGGGTCGCGTGGCTACACCTTC
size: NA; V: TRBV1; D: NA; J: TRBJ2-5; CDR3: CTSSQPKLAVQETQYF; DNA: TGCACCAGCAGCCAACCTAAACTAGCGGTGCAAGAGACCCAGTACTTC
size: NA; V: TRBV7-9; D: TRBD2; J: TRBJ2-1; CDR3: CASSLVRSGAYNEQFF; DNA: TGTGCCAGCAGCTTAGTTCGCAGCGGGGCCTACAATGAGCAGTTCTTC
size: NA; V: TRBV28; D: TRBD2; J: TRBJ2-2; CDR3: CASSLLGLAMNTGELFF; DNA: TGTGCCAGCAGTTTATTGGGACTAGCGATGAACACCGGGGAGCTGTTTTTT
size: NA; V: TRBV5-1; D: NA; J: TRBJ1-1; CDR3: CASSLGPRGAPTEAFF; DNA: TGCGCCAGCAGCTTGGGACCGCGGGGGGCCCCCACTGAAGCTTTCTTT
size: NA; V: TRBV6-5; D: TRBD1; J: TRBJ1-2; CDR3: CASSYDRAGGYTF; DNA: TGTGCCAGCAGTTACGACAGGGCGGGAGGCTACACCTTC
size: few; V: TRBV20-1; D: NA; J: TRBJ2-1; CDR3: CSASKVTRDDNEQFF; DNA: TGCAGTGCTAGTAAAGTTACTAGAGATGACAATGAGCAGTTCTTC
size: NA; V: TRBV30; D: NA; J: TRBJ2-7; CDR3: CAWSPATTHTYEQYF; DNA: TGTGCCTGGAGTCCGGCCACGACACACACCTACGAGCAGTACTTC
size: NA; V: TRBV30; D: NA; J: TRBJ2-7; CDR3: CAWSGTFSYEQYF; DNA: TGTGCCTGGAGTGGGACATTCTCCTACGAGCAGTACTTC
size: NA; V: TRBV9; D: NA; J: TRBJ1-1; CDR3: CASSVDRGRWTEAFF; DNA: TGTGCCAGCAGCGTAGATCGGGGAAGATGGACGGAAGCTTTCTTT
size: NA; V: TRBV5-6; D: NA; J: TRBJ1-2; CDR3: CASSLKFDYGYTF; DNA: TGTGCCAGCAGCTTGAAATTCGACTATGGCTACACCTTC
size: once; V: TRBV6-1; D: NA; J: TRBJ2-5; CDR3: CASSETRDTQETQYF; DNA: TGTGCCAGCAGTGAAACACGGGACACCCAAGAGACCCAGTACTTC
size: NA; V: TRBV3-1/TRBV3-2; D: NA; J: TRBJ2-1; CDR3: CASSQSPSMNNEQFF; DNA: TGTGCCAGCAGCCAGAGCCCCTCGATGAACAATGAGCAGTTCTTC
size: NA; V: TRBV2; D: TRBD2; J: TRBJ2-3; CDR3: CASISGGLRVTDTQYF; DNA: TGTGCCAGCATCAGCGGGGGCCTTCGGGTCACAGATACGCAGTATTTT
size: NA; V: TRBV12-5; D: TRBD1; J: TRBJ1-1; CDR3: CASGSSQGAGTEAFF; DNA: TGTGCTAGTGGTTCGTCACAGGGGGCCGGGACTGAAGCTTTCTTT
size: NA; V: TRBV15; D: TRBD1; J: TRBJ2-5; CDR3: CATSPYIDRVWETQYF; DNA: TGTGCCACCAGCCCCTATATTGACAGGGTGTGGGAGACCCAGTACTTC
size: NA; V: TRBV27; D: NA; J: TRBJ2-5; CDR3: CASSLSPSPQETQYF; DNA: TGTGCCAGCAGTTTATCGCCCAGTCCGCAAGAGACCCAGTACTTC
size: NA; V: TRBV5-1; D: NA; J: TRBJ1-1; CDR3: CASSLIPGARAEAFF; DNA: TGCGCCAGCAGCTTGATCCCAGGGGCAAGGGCTGAAGCTTTCTTT
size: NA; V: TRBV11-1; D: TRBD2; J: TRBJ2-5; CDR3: CASSYRTSVDQETQYF; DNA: TGTGCCAGCAGCTACCGGACTAGCGTAGACCAAGAGACCCAGTACTTC
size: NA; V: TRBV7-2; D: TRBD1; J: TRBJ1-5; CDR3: CASSPGTGVGNQHF; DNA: TGTGCCAGCAGCCCTGGGACAGGAGTTGGGAACCAGCATTTT
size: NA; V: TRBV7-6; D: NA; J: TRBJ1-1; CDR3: CASSSQENTEAFF; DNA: TGTGCCAGCAGCTCTCAGGAGAACACTGAAGCTTTCTTT
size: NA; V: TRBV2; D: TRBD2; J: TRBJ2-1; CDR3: CASRTSGRYNEQFF; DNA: TGTGCCAGCCGGACTAGCGGGAGATACAATGAGCAGTTCTTC
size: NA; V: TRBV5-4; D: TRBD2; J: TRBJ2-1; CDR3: CASSLEFGGRALGKPDEQFF; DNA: TGTGCCAGCAGCTTGGAATTCGGCGGGAGGGCTTTGGGGAAGCCCGATGAGCAGTTCTTC
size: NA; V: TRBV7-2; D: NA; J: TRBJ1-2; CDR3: CASSPELLLFLGYTF; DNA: TGTGCCAGCAGCCCTGAGCTTTTACTCTTTCTTGGCTACACCTTC
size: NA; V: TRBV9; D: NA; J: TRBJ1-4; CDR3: CASSSRRQATNEKLFF; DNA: TGTGCCAGCAGCTCACGCCGACAGGCAACTAATGAAAAACTGTTTTTT